Each of the 26 T cell receptor beta chains below was sequenced from the same sample in a study of OX40 agonist ivuxolimab in advanced cancers. Using immunoSEQ multiplex PCR, the repertoire was profiled, and TCRdb retains in-frame clones only, with some absent. The table includes approximately 40,000 clones, 85% to 90% detected once. Source: CD4+ or CD8+ T cells sorted from blood, taken in a trial of the OX40 agonist ivuxolimab. All receptors derive from an adult with an advanced solid tumor such as melanoma, head and neck, liver or kidney cancer.

The rearrangement uses TRBV7-6 and TRBJ2-3; 11 bases line up with TRBD1. V shed 5 bases and J 1 base; nucleotides not matched to a gene: 11. The CDR3 sequence is 18 residues long. Germline lookup yields CDR1 SGHVS and CDR2 FNYEAQ. The CDR3 region has the DNA TGTGCCAGCAGCATCCCGGACAGGGGGCATTGGGGCACAGATACGCAGTATTTT. It encodes CASSIPDRGHWGTDTQYF.

The chain couples TRBV13 to TRBJ2-7, with D perhaps matching TRBD1 or TRBD2 (5 bases each). Trimming removed 6 bases from V and 6 bases from J, with 21 bases in between. In germline, CDR1 is PRHDT, CDR2 FYEKMQ (reference sequence). The length of the CDR3 is 15 residues. CDR3 in amino acids: CASRNSPGPQSEQYF. In DNA, the CDR3 is TGTGCCAGCAGAAACTCCCCGGGACCGCAAAGCGAGCAGTACTTC.

The chain uses TRBV28 and TRBJ2-5, with 10 bases matching TRBD2. Per the germline V gene, CDR1 is MDHEN and CDR2 is SYDVKM. The CDR3 extends over 15 amino acids. V lost 6 bases and J lost 5; bases outside the gene matches: 9. The CDR3 nucleotides read TGTGCCAGCAGGGCGCGGGAAGCGGGGGGGGAGACCCAGTACTTC. It is translated as CASRAREAGGETQYF.

J is TRBJ2-7 and V is TRBV27, with D perhaps matching TRBD1 or TRBD2 (6 bases each). The CDR3 has 13 amino acids. CDR1 is MNHEY and CDR2 is SMNVEV in the germline V gene (reference sequence). V was trimmed by 6 bases and J by 3 bases, leaving 12 bases between them. CDR3 sequence (DNA): TGTGCCAGCAGGAGGGGGGAGTACTACGAGCAGTACTTC. Protein product: CASRRGEYYEQYF.

The chain has TRBV2 and TRBJ2-7; possibly TRBD1 for D (6 bases). The V end lost 5 bases, the J end lost 6 bases, and 17 bases lay between the germline ends. This CDR3 has 14 residues. Germline values: CDR1 SNHLY, CDR2 FYNNEI. The CDR3 here is CASSPGRGTSEQYF. In DNA, the CDR3 is TGTGCCAGCAGTCCCGGTAGGGGGACAAGCGAGCAGTACTTC. Full variable domain (rest looked up from reference TRBV2 and TRBJ2-7): EPEVTQTPSHQVTQMGQEVILRCVPISNHLYFYWYRQILGQKVEFLVSFYNNEISEKSEIFDDQFSVERPDGSNFTLKIRSTKLEDSAMYFCASSPGRGTSEQYFGPGTRLTVT.

The chain uses TRBV28 and TRBJ1-5; 7 bases are a match to TRBD1. Germline trimming cut 6 bases from V and 2 bases from J; bases unmatched to any gene: 13. The CDR3 extends over 17 amino acids. Per germline, CDR1 MDHEN and CDR2 SYDVKM. The DNA for the CDR3 is TGTGCCAGCAGATCGTCACAGGGGTCGGGTCGCAATCAGCCCCAGCATTTT. It specifies CASRSSQGSGRNQPQHF.

The rearrangement links TRBV5-5 to TRBJ2-1; D not certain. V lost 0 bases and J lost 5, with 6 bases in between. This CDR3 has 13 amino acids. Germline V gene sequence: CDR1 SGHKS, CDR2 YYEKEE (reference sequence). The CDR3 loop is CASSLAQNNEQFF. Here the CDR3 DNA reads TGTGCCAGCAGCTTGGCCCAGAACAATGAGCAGTTCTTC.

The rearrangement links TRBV28 to TRBJ2-6; a possible D gene is TRBD2 (6 bases). The V and J ends lost 7 bases and 3 bases respectively, with 22 bases between them. This CDR3 comprises 18 residues. Per the germline V gene, CDR1 is MDHEN and CDR2 is SYDVKM. This CDR3 is CASKPGGRRISGANVLTF. The CDR3, as DNA: TGTGCCAGCAAACCTGGAGGGCGGAGGATAAGTGGGGCCAACGTCCTGACTTTC.

This clone was counted only a few times. The chain carries TRBV11-2 and TRBJ2-7; D is undetermined. The CDR3 has 14 amino acids. The V end lost 4 bases, the J end lost 1 base, and 11 bases lay between the germline ends. Germline loops: CDR1 SGHAT, CDR2 FQNNGV. The CDR3 loop reads CASSSLKASYEQYF. The CDR3 coding sequence is TGTGCCAGCAGCTCCTTAAAGGCTTCCTACGAGCAGTACTTC.

The rearrangement joins TRBV11-2 to TRBJ1-1, with TRBD1 as a possible D gene (6 bases). Germline V CDR1 and CDR2: SGHAT, FQNNGV. V gave up 6 bases and J gave up 0 bases, with 20 bases separating them. This CDR3 is 17 amino acids long. The CDR3 DNA sequence: TGTGCCAGCAGGATTAGATCCACAGGGAGCATGAACACTGAAGCTTTCTTT. It translates to CASRIRSTGSMNTEAFF.

The genes are TRBV9 and TRBJ1-5; no firm D call. CDR1 SGDLS and CDR2 YYNGEE come from the germline V gene. This CDR3 contains 14 residues. V was clipped by 4 bases and J by 2 bases, with 10 bases between them. CDR3 loop: CASSPSRGNQPQHF. The DNA of the CDR3 is TGTGCCAGCAGCCCAAGTCGGGGCAATCAGCCCCAGCATTTT.

CDR3: CASSLDSPGRSYEQYF. The CDR3, as DNA: TGCGCCAGCAGCTTGGATAGTCCAGGGCGCTCCTACGAGCAGTACTTC. The chain carries TRBV5-1 and TRBJ2-7; D is possibly TRBD1 (5 bases). Germline CDR1 reads SGHRS; CDR2 reads YFSETQ. The V and J ends lost 0 bases and 0 bases respectively, with 13 bases between them. The CDR3 is 16 residues long.

In this sample, this clone turned up once. CDR3 DNA: TGTGCCAGCTGTCTCGGGACAGGACCCACCGGGGAGCTGTTTTTT. It yields the protein CASCLGTGPTGELFF. This sequence joins TRBV7-9 and TRBJ2-2, with 8 bases lining up with TRBD1. With V trimmed by 8 bases and J by 4 bases, 9 bases remained unmatched. Germline-derived CDR1 and CDR2 are SEHNR and FQNEAQ (reference sequence). The CDR3 has 15 amino acids.

The rearrangement uses TRBV7-8 and TRBJ2-2; D tentatively fits TRBD1 or TRBD2 (5 bases each). CDR3 length: 15 amino acids. From germline, CDR1 is SGHVS and CDR2 FQNEAQ. Trimming stripped 9 bases from V and 6 bases from J, with 20 bases between. In DNA form, the CDR3 reads TGTGCCAGTCTAACGACGGGGCTGAGCGCCGGGGAGCTGTTTTTT. This translates into CASLTTGLSAGELFF.

This chain connects TRBV27 to TRBJ2-1; the D is unclear. The CDR3 spans 14 residues. The V end lost 0 bases, the J end lost 3 bases, and 6 bases lay between the germline ends. Per germline, CDR1 MNHEY and CDR2 SMNVEV (reference sequence). The CDR3 loop is CASSLSVHYNEQFF. CDR3 nucleotide sequence: TGTGCCAGCAGTTTATCGGTGCACTACAATGAGCAGTTCTTC.

This chain joins TRBV15 and TRBJ2-3, with D possibly called TRBD1 or TRBD2 (6 bases each). The germline V gene encodes CDR1 LNHNV and CDR2 YYDKDF (reference sequence). The CDR3 contains 15 residues. The V end lost 4 bases, the J end lost 6 bases, and 17 bases lay between the germline ends. Here the CDR3 reads CATSTAWLGGDTQYF. The CDR3 bases are TGTGCCACCAGCACGGCATGGCTAGGGGGGGATACGCAGTATTTT.

This chain connects TRBV28 to TRBJ2-3, with 7 bases fitting TRBD2. The CDR3 covers 15 residues. Per germline, CDR1 MDHEN and CDR2 SYDVKM. V lost 5 bases to trimming and J lost 2 bases; unmatched junction nucleotides: 7. In DNA, the CDR3 is TGTGCCAGCAGTGCACCTAGCGGCTCCACAGATACGCAGTATTTT. Its protein product is CASSAPSGSTDTQYF.

V and J are TRBV10-3 and TRBJ1-4; perhaps TRBD1 as D (5 bases). The CDR3 totals 14 residues. Germline assignment: CDR1 ENHRY and CDR2 SYGVKD. V gave up 10 bases and J gave up 4 bases, with 16 bases separating them. The CDR3 bases are TGTGCCACCGGAGGGACGGTGAATAATGAAAAACTGTTTTTT. Protein: CATGGTVNNEKLFF.

The V call is TRBV18, the J call TRBJ2-1; either TRBD1 or TRBD2 may fit D (6 bases each). Germline V lookup: CDR1 KGHSH, CDR2 LQKENI. V lost 10 bases to trimming and J lost 2 bases, with 18 bases between them. This CDR3 has 15 amino acids. CDR3 coding DNA: TGTGCCACATCCTCGGGGGCGTTGACCTACAATGAGCAGTTCTTC. It codes for CATSSGALTYNEQFF.

The J gene is TRBJ1-1, the V gene TRBV28; no reliable D call. V shed 0 bases and J shed 4 bases, with 15 bases lying between them. Germline V gene lookup returns CDR1 MDHEN and CDR2 SYDVKM. The CDR3 length is 16 residues. The chain's CDR3 is CASSLWSPWRITEAFF. CDR3 nucleotide sequence: TGTGCCAGCAGTTTATGGTCACCCTGGAGGATCACTGAAGCTTTCTTT.

The genes are TRBV11-2 and TRBJ2-3, with D tentatively TRBD1 (6 bases). CDR1 and CDR2 (germline): SGHAT, FQNNGV. V lost 5 bases and J 0 bases, leaving 9 bases between the germline ends. This CDR3 has 14 residues. CDR3: CASSPGTSTDTQYF. DNA for the CDR3: TGTGCCAGCAGCCCCGGGACAAGCACAGATACGCAGTATTTT.

The chain links TRBV19 to TRBJ2-7; 13 nucleotides line up with TRBD2. Unmatched junction bases numbered 0, after V lost 4 bases and J lost 3 bases. Germline V gives CDR1 LNHDA, CDR2 SQIVND (reference sequence). The CDR3 contains 14 residues. The CDR3 DNA reads as TGTGCCAGTAGTAGGACTAGCGGGAGCTACGAGCAGTACTTC. Its protein is CASSRTSGSYEQYF.

The V call is TRBV7-3, the J call TRBJ1-1, with 12 bases fitting TRBD1. CDR1 and CDR2 (germline): SGHTA, FQGTGA. The CDR3 extends over 14 amino acids. The V gene end was trimmed by 2 bases and the J gene end by 8 bases; junction bases not matched to a gene: 3. The CDR3 DNA is TGTGCCAGCAGCTTAGATGGGACAGGGGGCGAAGCTTTCTTT. It yields the protein CASSLDGTGGEAFF.

This rearrangement joins TRBV2 to TRBJ2-5; a weak D match, TRBD2 (7 bases). Trimming stripped 2 bases from V and 4 bases from J, with 26 bases between. The germline CDR1 and CDR2 sequences are SNHLY and FYNNEI. The CDR3 loop spans 19 amino acids. For the CDR3, the DNA is TGTGCCAGCAGTGAAACAGGGCTAGCGGCTCTCCATAGGGTAGAGACCCAGTACTTC. This translates into CASSETGLAALHRVETQYF.

The rearrangement uses TRBV27 and TRBJ2-5, with 7 bases identical to TRBD2. The CDR3 consists of 14 residues. Germline CDR1 and CDR2: MNHEY and SMNVEV (reference sequence). V lost 2 bases, J lost 4 bases, and 4 bases stayed unmatched. The CDR3 protein is CASSLAGVGETQYF. The CDR3, as DNA: TGTGCCAGCAGTTTAGCGGGAGTAGGAGAGACCCAGTACTTC.

The chain recombines TRBV18 with TRBJ2-3; no reliable D call. V shed 1 base and J shed 2 bases, with 13 bases lying between them. The germline V gene encodes CDR1 KGHSH and CDR2 LQKENI. This CDR3 contains 16 residues. DNA of the CDR3: TGTGCCAGCTCACCACTACCGTCAGGCTCCACAGATACGCAGTATTTT. Encoded protein: CASSPLPSGSTDTQYF.